These 15 T cell receptor beta chains originate from one sample sequenced in a study of cytomegalovirus exposure and HLA in healthy donors. The PCR ran on 60 Vbeta and 13 Jbeta primers. Sequencing was performed with immunoSEQ multiplex PCR; in TCRdb, only in-frame clones are kept and a portion is missing. The table lists some 160,000 clones, roughly 73% of them singletons. The sample consisted of PBMCs. These TCRs come from a woman in her thirties in good health and CMV-seronegative.

The rearrangement uses TRBV7-9 and TRBJ1-5; 12 positions agree with TRBD1. The V gene end was trimmed by 4 bases and the J gene end by 0 bases; junction bases not matched to a gene: 7. Germline V gives CDR1 SEHNR, CDR2 FQNEAQ (reference sequence). CDR3 length: 18 amino acids. The chain's CDR3 is CASSWGGQGAFSNQPQHF. The CDR3 coding sequence is TGTGCCAGCAGCTGGGGGGGACAGGGGGCATTTAGCAATCAGCCCCAGCATTTT.

This clone was seen a single time. The V call is TRBV6-1, the J call TRBJ1-4; TRBD1 agrees at 8 bases. The CDR3 is 13 amino acids. Per germline, CDR1 MNHNS and CDR2 SASEGT. J gave up 8 bases and V 10 bases, and 9 bases lay outside the gene matches. The CDR3 spells CAISDRGNEKLFF. The CDR3 nucleotides are TGTGCCATCTCAGACAGGGGTAACGAAAAACTGTTTTTT.

CDR3 amino acids: CASSLGTSRGSYNEQFF. CDR3 bases: TGTGCCAGCAGCTTAGGGACTAGCCGAGGCTCCTACAATGAGCAGTTCTTC. V is TRBV13 and J is TRBJ2-1; 7 nucleotides agree with TRBD2. With 0 bases clipped from V and 0 bases from J, the junction kept 5 bases outside the gene matches. CDR1 is PRHDT, CDR2 FYEKMQ, per germline (reference sequence). The CDR3 covers 17 residues. Full variable domain (outside the CDR3, taken from reference TRBV13 and TRBJ2-1): AAGVIQSPRHLIKEKRETATLKCYPIPRHDTVYWYQQGPGQDPQFLISFYEKMQSDKGSIPDRFSAQQFSDYHSELNMSSLELGDSALYFCASSLGTSRGSYNEQFFGPGTRLTVL.

The V and J genes are TRBV18 and TRBJ2-7, with 9 bases matching TRBD1. V dropped 3 bases and J dropped 6; count of bases not matched to a gene: 9. Germline V gene data show CDR1 as KGHSH and CDR2 as LQKENI. The CDR3 sequence is 15 residues long. The CDR3 protein is CASSPRGPTGGEQYF. The CDR3 nucleotides are TGTGCCAGCTCACCGAGAGGACCGACAGGGGGCGAGCAGTACTTC. The complete variable domain, with remaining parts taken from reference TRBV18 and TRBJ2-7, reads NAGVMQNPRHLVRRRGQEARLRCSPMKGHSHVYWYRQLPEEGLKFMVYLQKENIIDESGMPKERFSAEFPKEGPSILRIQQVVRGDSAAYFCASSPRGPTGGEQYFGPGTRLTVT.

This sequence joins TRBV21-1 and TRBJ2-7; the table calls TRBD1, which could not be checked here. TRBV21-1 is an annotated pseudogene. The CDR3 totals 17 residues. CDR3 residues: CASSKRGADRRAYEQYF. CDR3 in DNA: TGTGCCAGCAGCAAACGAGGCGCTGACAGGAGAGCCTACGAGCAGTACTTC.

This chain joins TRBV7-9 and TRBJ1-5; the D gene is possibly TRBD1 (5 bases). CDR1 and CDR2 (germline): SEHNR, FQNEAQ (reference sequence). V was shortened by 5 bases and J by 6 bases, with 17 bases between the two germline ends. This CDR3 region has 15 residues. CDR3 residues: CASSNRDSEGQPQHF. The CDR3 DNA is TGTGCCAGCAGCAATCGGGACTCCGAGGGTCAGCCCCAGCATTTT.

The rearrangement joins TRBV5-5 to TRBJ2-1; TRBD2 is a possible D gene (6 bases). Germline lookup yields CDR1 SGHKS and CDR2 YYEKEE (reference sequence). Trimming cost V 4 bases and J 8 bases, with 13 bases left between them. The CDR3 totals 13 residues. The CDR3 nucleotides read TGTGCCAGCAGCCACGGGGGTCTGGATGAGCAGTTCTTC. This translates into CASSHGGLDEQFF.

This clone was detected only a few times. The J gene is TRBJ1-1, the V gene TRBV18, with D uncertain. V lost 1 base to trimming and J lost 0 bases, with 6 bases between them. The germline gives CDR1 KGHSH, CDR2 LQKENI. CDR3 length: 14 amino acids. CDR3 in DNA: TGTGCCAGCTCACCACTAGCGGTGAACACTGAAGCTTTCTTT. It encodes CASSPLAVNTEAFF.

The chain employs TRBV25-1 and TRBJ2-7; 9 bases are a match to TRBD1. The CDR3 totals 16 residues. The V gene end was trimmed by 4 bases and the J gene end by 4 bases; junction bases not matched to a gene: 11. Germline V gene lookup returns CDR1 MGHDK and CDR2 SYGVNS. The CDR3 DNA follows: TGTGCCAGCAGTGGGGAACACAGGGGGCGCTGGTACGAGCAGTACTTC. Translating it yields CASSGEHRGRWYEQYF.

The chain recombines TRBV15 with TRBJ1-5, with D possibly TRBD1 on 5 matching bases. Trimming shortened V by 0 bases and J by 2 bases, and 20 bases separated the two germline ends. Germline V gene data show CDR1 as LNHNV and CDR2 as YYDKDF (reference sequence). This CDR3 has 19 residues. CDR3 in amino acids: CATSRDYGGEQGGNQPQHF. The CDR3 DNA follows: TGTGCCACCAGCAGAGATTACGGGGGGGAACAAGGGGGCAATCAGCCCCAGCATTTT.

The V gene is TRBV19, the J gene TRBJ2-2; D gene ambiguous. The CDR3 spans 13 residues. Germline V gene sequence: CDR1 LNHDA, CDR2 SQIVND (reference sequence). Trimming cost V 3 bases and J 5 bases, with 7 bases left between them. The CDR3 sequence: CASSMYSTGELFF. In nucleotides, the CDR3 is TGTGCCAGTAGTATGTATAGTACCGGGGAGCTGTTTTTT.

V is TRBV11-2 and J is TRBJ2-1; D is possibly TRBD2 (5 bases). Germline V lookup: CDR1 SGHAT, CDR2 FQNNGV. The V and J ends lost 1 base and 0 bases respectively, with 7 bases between them. This CDR3 comprises 15 residues. CDR3: CASSLAGSSYNEQFF. CDR3 sequence (DNA): TGTGCCAGCAGCTTAGCGGGGAGCTCCTACAATGAGCAGTTCTTC.

This clone was seen just once. This chain connects TRBV4-1 to TRBJ2-7; D unresolved. Trimming left V 5 bases short and J 3 bases short, with 11 bases between. CDR1 and CDR2 (germline): MGHRA, YSYEKL. The CDR3 runs 13 residues. The CDR3 nucleotides read TGCGCCAGCAGCGGTCAAACCAGCTACGAGCAGTACTTC. Translated: CASSGQTSYEQYF.

V and J are TRBV18 and TRBJ1-1, with 9 bases identical to TRBD1. CDR3 length equals 16 residues. CDR1 is KGHSH, CDR2 LQKENI, per germline. With V trimmed by 5 bases and J by 1 base, 8 bases remained unmatched. The CDR3 DNA follows: TGTGCCAGCTCATTTAGACAGGGGGGGTGGAACACTGAAGCTTTCTTT. The encoded protein is CASSFRQGGWNTEAFF. Full variable domain (missing parts from reference TRBV18 and TRBJ1-1): NAGVMQNPRHLVRRRGQEARLRCSPMKGHSHVYWYRQLPEEGLKFMVYLQKENIIDESGMPKERFSAEFPKEGPSILRIQQVVRGDSAAYFCASSFRQGGWNTEAFFGQGTRLTVV.

The chain uses TRBV29-1 and TRBJ1-1, with D perhaps TRBD1 (5 bases). The germline V gene encodes CDR1 SQVTM and CDR2 ANQGSEA. The CDR3 runs 15 residues. Trimming cost V 2 bases and J 5 bases, with 18 bases left between them. The CDR3 is CSVEWRGPGRTEAFF. Here the CDR3 DNA reads TGCAGCGTTGAATGGAGGGGCCCCGGCCGTACTGAAGCTTTCTTT.